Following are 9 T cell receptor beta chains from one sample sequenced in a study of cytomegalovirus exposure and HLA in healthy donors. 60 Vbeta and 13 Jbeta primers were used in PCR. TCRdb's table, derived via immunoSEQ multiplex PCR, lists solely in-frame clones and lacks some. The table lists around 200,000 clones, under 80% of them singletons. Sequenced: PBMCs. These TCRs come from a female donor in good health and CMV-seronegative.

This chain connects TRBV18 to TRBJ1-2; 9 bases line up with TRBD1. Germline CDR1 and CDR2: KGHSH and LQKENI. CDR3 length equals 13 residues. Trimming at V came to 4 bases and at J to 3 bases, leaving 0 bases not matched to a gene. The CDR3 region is CASSRQGDYGYTF. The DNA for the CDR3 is TGTGCCAGCTCACGACAGGGGGACTATGGCTACACCTTC.

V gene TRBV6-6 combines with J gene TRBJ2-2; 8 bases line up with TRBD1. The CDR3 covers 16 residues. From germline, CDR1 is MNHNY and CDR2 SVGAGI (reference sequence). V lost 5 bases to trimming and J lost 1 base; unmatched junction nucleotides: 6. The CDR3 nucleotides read TGTGCCAGCAGTAAAGGACAGGGTTTGAACACCGGGGAGCTGTTTTTT. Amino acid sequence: CASSKGQGLNTGELFF.

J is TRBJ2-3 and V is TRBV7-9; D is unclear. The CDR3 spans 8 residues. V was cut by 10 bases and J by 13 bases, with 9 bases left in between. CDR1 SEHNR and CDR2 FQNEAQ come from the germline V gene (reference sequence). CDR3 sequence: CANGPEYF. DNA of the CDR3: TGTGCCAATGGGCCTGAGTATTTT.

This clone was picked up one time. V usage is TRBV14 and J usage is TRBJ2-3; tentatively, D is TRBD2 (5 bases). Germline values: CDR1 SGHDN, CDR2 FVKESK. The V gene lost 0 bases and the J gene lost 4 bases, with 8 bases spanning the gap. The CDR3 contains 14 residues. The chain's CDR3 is CASSQEWGADTQYF. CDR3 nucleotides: TGTGCCAGCAGCCAAGAATGGGGAGCAGATACGCAGTATTTT.

CDR3 residues: CASSKTGHEQYF. CDR3 nucleotide sequence: TGTGCCAGCTCCAAGACAGGTCACGAGCAGTACTTC. The rearrangement joins TRBV18 to TRBJ2-7; D may be TRBD1 (6 bases). Germline lookup yields CDR1 KGHSH and CDR2 LQKENI. The CDR3 has 12 amino acids. V lost 6 bases to trimming and J lost 5 bases, with 11 bases between them. The complete variable domain, with remaining parts taken from reference TRBV18 and TRBJ2-7, reads NAGVMQNPRHLVRRRGQEARLRCSPMKGHSHVYWYRQLPEEGLKFMVYLQKENIIDESGMPKERFSAEFPKEGPSILRIQQVVRGDSAAYFCASSKTGHEQYFGPGTRLTVT.

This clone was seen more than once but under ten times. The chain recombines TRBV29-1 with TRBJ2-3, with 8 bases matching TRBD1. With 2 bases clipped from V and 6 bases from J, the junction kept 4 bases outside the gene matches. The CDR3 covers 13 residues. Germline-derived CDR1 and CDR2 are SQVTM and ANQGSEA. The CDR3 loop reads CSVETQGADTQYF. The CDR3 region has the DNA TGCAGCGTTGAAACGCAGGGGGCCGATACGCAGTATTTT.

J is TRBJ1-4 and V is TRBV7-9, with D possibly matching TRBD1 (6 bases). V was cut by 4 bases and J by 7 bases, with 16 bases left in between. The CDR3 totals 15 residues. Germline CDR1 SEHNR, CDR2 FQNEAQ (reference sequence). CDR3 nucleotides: TGTGCCAGCAGCTCAAGGACAGAGGAACGTGAAAAACTGTTTTTT. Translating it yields CASSSRTEEREKLFF.

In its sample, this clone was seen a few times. The DNA for the CDR3 is TGTGCCAGCAGTGTGCCCCCTAGCGTGGGCTACGAGCAGTACTTC. Its translation is CASSVPPSVGYEQYF. The chain has TRBV2 and TRBJ2-7, with a tentative D call TRBD2 (6 bases). Trimming took off 4 bases at V and 3 bases at J, with 16 bases between the two ends. CDR3 length: 15 amino acids. Germline loops: CDR1 SNHLY, CDR2 FYNNEI.

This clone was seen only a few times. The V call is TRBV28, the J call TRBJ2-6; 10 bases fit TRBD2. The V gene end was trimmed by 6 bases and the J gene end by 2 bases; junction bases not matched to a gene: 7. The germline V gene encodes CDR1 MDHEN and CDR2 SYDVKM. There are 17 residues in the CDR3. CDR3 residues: CASRKAGGPPGANVLTF. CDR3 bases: TGTGCCAGCAGGAAAGCGGGAGGGCCCCCTGGGGCCAACGTCCTGACTTTC.